This T cell receptor (beta chain) was captured by sequencing in a study of neoadjuvant nivolumab and ipilimumab in lung cancer. Study-wide findings and caveats: Resected tumors had greater TCR richness and clonality than uninvolved lung. TCR sequencing covered a small number of samples. From pretherapy to surgery, tumor richness and clonality rose with dual therapy.

In this sample, this clone turned up a few times. Antigen: not known. The germline gives CDR1 GTSNPN, CDR2 SVGIG (reference sequence). Trimming removed 1 base from V and 2 bases from J, with 15 bases in between. The CDR3 runs 16 residues. Data came from immunoSEQ multiplex PCR; TCRdb stores just in-frame clones and leaves some out. The profile shows roughly 20,000 clones, 85% to 90% of them singletons. The chain has TRBV30 and TRBJ2-1, with D possibly TRBD2 on 6 matching bases. The receptor was isolated from an adult with non-small cell lung cancer. The specimen comprised peripheral blood, sampled before neoadjuvant nivolumab, alone or with ipilimumab. The CDR3 nucleotides read TGTGCCTGGAGTGGAAAGACTAGATTGACCTACAATGAGCAGTTCTTC. It codes for CAWSGKTRLTYNEQFF.